What follows are 21 T cell receptor beta chains derived from one specimen sequenced in a study of T cell responses to AZD1222 COVID-19 vaccine. The assay was immunoSEQ multiplex PCR, and TCRdb's table has in-frame clones only and misses some. The sample has over 130,000 clones; roughly 92% are singletons. The sample here was peripheral blood, taken on day 0 of AZD1222 vaccination. Receptor source: an adult in good health.

A few counts support this clone. The chain is built from TRBV27 and TRBJ1-5, with D maybe TRBD1 (6 bases). Germline V lookup: CDR1 MNHEY, CDR2 SMNVEV (reference sequence). The germline V and J ends were trimmed by 6 bases and 7 bases, with 13 bases remaining between them. The CDR3 sequence is 13 residues long. The CDR3 coding sequence is TGTGCCAGCAGCCAACAGGGTAGACAGCCCCAGCATTTT. Translating gives CASSQQGRQPQHF.

The chain combines TRBV7-6 with TRBJ2-1; 8 bases are a match to TRBD2. Germline assignment: CDR1 SGHVS and CDR2 FNYEAQ. V dropped 3 bases and J dropped 7; count of bases not matched to a gene: 17. The CDR3 loop spans 18 amino acids. The CDR3 bases are TGTGCCAGCAGCTTGAGCGGGAGATGGGTAGTCCGTAGTAATGAGCAGTTCTTC. Its translation is CASSLSGRWVVRSNEQFF.

V is TRBV18 and J is TRBJ1-2; 8 bases align to TRBD1. Unmatched junction bases numbered 8, after V lost 6 bases and J lost 8 bases. CDR1 is KGHSH, CDR2 LQKENI, per germline. CDR3 size: 13 residues. CDR3 residues: CASSFQGAQGYTF. DNA of the CDR3: TGTGCCAGCTCGTTTCAGGGGGCGCAGGGCTACACCTTC.

J is TRBJ2-1 and V is TRBV3-1 (or the pseudogene TRBV3-2), with TRBD2 matching 9 bases. Trimming at V came to 3 bases and at J to 6 bases, leaving 6 bases not matched to a gene. From germline, CDR1 is LGHDT and CDR2 YNNKEL (reference sequence). The CDR3 covers 15 residues. The CDR3 is CASSQIAGVSNEQFF. DNA of the CDR3: TGTGCCAGCAGCCAGATAGCGGGGGTCAGCAATGAGCAGTTCTTC.

The J gene is TRBJ1-5, the V gene TRBV28, with a possible D match to TRBD1 (6 bases). CDR1 and CDR2 from the germline V gene are MDHEN and SYDVKM. There are 15 residues in the CDR3. With 2 bases removed from V and 5 bases from J, the gap between germline ends came to 13 bases. DNA for the CDR3: TGTGCCAGCAGTTTAGCAGGGAGGGGGGATCAGCCCCAGCATTTT. Protein product: CASSLAGRGDQPQHF.

The V call is TRBV6-5, the J call TRBJ1-5, with a possible D match to TRBD1 (5 bases). The CDR3 sequence is 14 residues long. Germline V gene lookup returns CDR1 MNHEY and CDR2 SVGAGI. Trimming stripped 0 bases from V and 11 bases from J, with 14 bases between. Here the CDR3 reads CASSYSIVLGAQHF. The CDR3 DNA reads TGTGCCAGCAGTTACTCGATAGTGCTGGGGGCCCAGCATTTT.

The CDR3 sequence is CASSLFTGEAFF. The CDR3 DNA reads TGTGCCAGCAGCTTATTTACAGGCGAAGCTTTCTTT. This chain connects TRBV7-8 to TRBJ1-1, with D perhaps TRBD1 (5 bases). The CDR3 covers 12 residues. Per germline, CDR1 SGHVS and CDR2 FQNEAQ. V was cut by 2 bases and J by 8 bases, with 9 bases left in between.

The genes are TRBV20-1 and TRBJ1-6; possibly TRBD1 for D (6 bases). Germline V gives CDR1 DFQATT, CDR2 SNEGSKA (reference sequence). Between the trimmed V and J ends, which lost 3 bases and 9 bases, there was a span of 15 bases. This CDR3 spans 14 amino acids. The CDR3 region has the DNA TGCAGTGCTAGTGGGACAACTCCTGGTTCACCCCTCCACTTT. It translates to CSASGTTPGSPLHF.

The chain has TRBV5-6 and TRBJ2-2, with a weak D call TRBD1 (6 bases). The V and J ends lost 7 bases and 0 bases respectively, with 16 bases between them. CDR3 length: 16 residues. Looked up from germline, CDR1 is SGHDT and CDR2 is YYEEEE. CDR3 bases: TGTGCCAGCCTGAGCTTGGGGGCTTCGAACACCGGGGAGCTGTTTTTT. Translation: CASLSLGASNTGELFF. The full variable domain, with the rest looked up from reference TRBV5-6 and TRBJ2-2, is DAGVTQSPTHLIKTRGQQVTLRCSPKSGHDTVSWYQQALGQGPQFIFQYYEEEERQRGNFPDRFSGHQFPNYSSELNVNALLLGDSALYLCASLSLGASNTGELFFGEGSRLTVL.

V usage is TRBV24-1 and J usage is TRBJ1-5; 8 positions match TRBD1. The CDR3 runs to 16 residues. CDR1 KGHDR and CDR2 SFDVKD come from the germline V gene. V shed 3 bases and J 1 base; nucleotides not matched to a gene: 4. The CDR3 sequence: CATSDTRTGSNQPQHF. CDR3 sequence (DNA): TGTGCCACCAGTGATACTCGGACAGGGAGCAATCAGCCCCAGCATTTT.

This chain links TRBV6-5 with TRBJ1-1, with TRBD1 identical over 8 bases. The CDR3 consists of 14 residues. Germline loops: CDR1 MNHEY, CDR2 SVGAGI. J lost 5 bases, V lost 7 bases, and 9 bases had no gene match. CDR3 amino acids: CASTTGGRQTEAFF. CDR3 nucleotides: TGTGCCAGCACCACAGGGGGACGACAGACTGAAGCTTTCTTT.

The chain is built from TRBV2 and TRBJ2-3, with D perhaps TRBD1 or TRBD2 (5 bases each). The CDR3 length is 15 residues. Germline-derived CDR1 and CDR2 are SNHLY and FYNNEI. The V and J ends lost 8 bases and 5 bases respectively, with 20 bases between them. CDR3 loop: CASFRAGHGGDTQYF. The CDR3 DNA reads as TGTGCCAGCTTCAGGGCCGGACATGGAGGAGATACGCAGTATTTT.

The chain couples TRBV6-5 to TRBJ1-1; D is perhaps TRBD1 (5 bases). The germline gives CDR1 MNHEY, CDR2 SVGAGI. The CDR3 runs to 13 residues. V was trimmed by 6 bases and J by 1 base, leaving 9 bases between them. DNA for the CDR3: TGTGCCAGCAGAATGACAGCGAACACTGAAGCTTTCTTT. The encoded protein is CASRMTANTEAFF.

The V gene is TRBV19, the J gene TRBJ2-2, with a tentative D call TRBD1 (6 bases). The germline V gene has CDR1 LNHDA and CDR2 SQIVND (reference sequence). Trimming left V 10 bases short and J 5 bases short, with 20 bases between. The CDR3 totals 15 residues. CDR3 sequence: CATRSPGQKTGELFF. In DNA, the CDR3 is TGTGCCACCCGCTCCCCGGGACAAAAAACCGGGGAGCTGTTTTTT.

The chain links TRBV7-9 to TRBJ2-1; TRBD1 aligns across 12 bases. The CDR3 has 14 residues. The V gene end was trimmed by 5 bases and the J gene end by 8 bases; junction bases not matched to a gene: 4. Germline lookup yields CDR1 SEHNR and CDR2 FQNEAQ (reference sequence). CDR3 loop: CASSEGQGADEQFF. The CDR3 coding sequence is TGTGCCAGCAGCGAGGGACAGGGGGCCGATGAGCAGTTCTTC.

The rearrangement joins TRBV4-1 to TRBJ2-2; no clear D. The germline gives CDR1 MGHRA, CDR2 YSYEKL. V lost 3 bases, J lost 4 bases, and 9 bases lay in between. The CDR3 sequence is 14 residues long. CDR3 loop: CASSQIQRTGELFF. CDR3 DNA: TGCGCCAGCAGCCAGATACAACGCACCGGGGAGCTGTTTTTT.

This chain joins TRBV6-1 and TRBJ1-3, with D perhaps matching TRBD1 (6 bases). Per the germline V gene, CDR1 is MNHNS and CDR2 is SASEGT. The CDR3 contains 16 residues. The V end was cut by 4 bases, the J end by 3 bases, with 16 bases between. The CDR3 nucleotides are TGTGCCAGCAGTGTTAGAGGGGGGCCCGTTGGAAACACCATATATTTT. The encoded protein is CASSVRGGPVGNTIYF.

This chain links TRBV21-1 with TRBJ2-7; the table gives TRBD1 as D, unverified against the DNA. TRBV21-1 is designated a pseudogene. This CDR3 contains 14 residues. DNA of the CDR3: TGTGCCAGCAGCGGACAGGGGCCCCCCTACGAGCAGTACGTC. Translated, it gives CASSGQGPPYEQYV.

The genes are TRBV2 and TRBJ1-1; D is uncertain. The CDR3 is made up of 16 amino acids. V dropped 7 bases and J dropped 4 bases, with 22 bases sitting between them. The V gene's germline CDR1 is SNHLY and CDR2 FYNNEI. CDR3 bases: TGTGCCAGCACCCTGGATCGGGCGGCGTTCGGCACTGAAGCTTTCTTT. Its protein is CASTLDRAAFGTEAFF.

The chain has TRBV19 and TRBJ1-3; a possible D gene is TRBD1 (5 bases). Germline values: CDR1 LNHDA, CDR2 SQIVND (reference sequence). The CDR3 is 15 amino acids. The V gene lost 7 bases and the J gene lost 2 bases, with 15 bases spanning the gap. The CDR3 DNA reads TGTGCCAGTACTGGCCTCGGGGGTCCTGGAAACACCATATATTTT. Encoded protein: CASTGLGGPGNTIYF.

This clone was recorded only once. This sequence joins TRBV3-1 (or the pseudogene TRBV3-2) and TRBJ1-6; D unresolved. There are 13 residues in the CDR3. V lost 2 bases and J lost 9, with 8 bases in between. Germline lookup yields CDR1 LGHDT and CDR2 YNNKEL (reference sequence). DNA of the CDR3: TGTGCCAGCAGCCAACTGGTGAGTTCACCCCTCCACTTT. Its translation is CASSQLVSSPLHF.